This passage covers 8 T cell receptor beta chains from one sample sequenced in a study of shared T cell receptors in the human thymus. The data were produced by immunoSEQ multiplex PCR, yet TCRdb's version contains in-frame clones alone and is incomplete. The table lists some 720,000 clones, 70% to 90% of them singletons. These data are also associated with another study on human thymus T cells.

The source material was thymocytes. These receptors all stem from a boy less than two years old with a congenital heart defect.

This chain connects TRBV5-6 to TRBJ2-2; D may be TRBD1 (5 bases). V was trimmed by 4 bases and J by 4 bases, leaving 14 bases between them. Germline V gene sequence: CDR1 SGHDT, CDR2 YYEEEE. CDR3 length equals 15 residues. CDR3 in amino acids: CASSPTHQGTGELFF. CDR3 DNA: TGTGCCAGCAGCCCCACCCACCAGGGCACCGGGGAGCTGTTTTTT.

Of note for this clone: One junction end disagrees with the germline gene, perhaps due to a read error. This chain uses TRBV6-1 with TRBJ2-1; D ambiguous. Germline V gives CDR1 MNHNS, CDR2 SASEGT. CDR3 length: 12 residues. CDR3 bases: TGTGCCAGCGGTGAGGCCTCCTATGAGCAGTTCTTC. It is translated as CASGEASYEQFF.

This sequence joins TRBV4-2 and TRBJ2-1, with 13 bases identical to TRBD2. V lost 0 bases to trimming and J lost 8 bases; unmatched junction nucleotides: 7. Germline CDR1 LGHNA, CDR2 YNFKEQ. CDR3 size: 17 residues. DNA of the CDR3: TGTGCCAGCAGCCAAGAGCCGGGACTAGCGGGAAAATATGAGCAGTTCTTC. Translating it yields CASSQEPGLAGKYEQFF.

The V gene is TRBV2, the J gene TRBJ2-6; a possible D gene is TRBD1 (6 bases). Trimming left V 9 bases short and J 0 bases short, with 6 bases between. Germline-derived CDR1 and CDR2 are SNHLY and FYNNEI. The CDR3 extends over 13 amino acids. Here the CDR3 reads CARGHSGANVLTF. CDR3 DNA sequence: TGTGCCAGGGGACACTCTGGGGCCAACGTCCTGACTTTC. Based on the CDR3 plus reference TRBV2 and TRBJ2-6, the full variable domain is EPEVTQTPSHQVTQMGQEVILRCVPISNHLYFYWYRQILGQKVEFLVSFYNNEISEKSEIFDDQFSVERPDGSNFTLKIRSTKLEDSAMYFCARGHSGANVLTFGAGSRLTVL.

The V and J genes are TRBV28 and TRBJ2-7, with a weak D call TRBD1 (5 bases). The CDR3 consists of 14 residues. The germline V gene encodes CDR1 MDHEN and CDR2 SYDVKM. The ends were cut back, 1 base at V and 5 bases at J, with 12 bases in the middle. CDR3 nucleotide sequence: TGTGCCAGCAGTTTATATAGGGGCGCGGACGAGCAGTACTTC. Protein sequence: CASSLYRGADEQYF.

The rearrangement uses TRBV19 and TRBJ1-3, with D unclear. The CDR3 sequence is 15 residues long. V lost 0 bases to trimming and J lost 4 bases, with 10 bases between them. Germline CDR1 and CDR2: LNHDA and SQIVND (reference sequence). CDR3 residues: CASSIDRSSGNTIYF. CDR3 DNA sequence: TGTGCCAGTAGTATAGATCGGTCATCCGGAAACACCATATATTTT.

This clone was picked up one time. The V gene is TRBV11-2, the J gene TRBJ1-2, with 7 nucleotides matching TRBD1. The CDR3 covers 14 residues. CDR1 and CDR2 (germline): SGHAT, FQNNGV. With 2 bases clipped from V and 1 base from J, the junction kept 1 base outside the gene matches. The CDR3 spells CASSLRGLNYGYTF. CDR3 coding DNA: TGTGCCAGCAGCTTAAGGGGGCTTAACTATGGCTACACCTTC.

This rearrangement joins TRBV10-3 to TRBJ1-1; TRBD1 matches 11 bases. Unmatched junction bases numbered 8, after V lost 10 bases and J lost 4 bases. Germline CDR1 is ENHRY and CDR2 is SYGVKD. The length of the CDR3 is 14 residues. The CDR3 reads CATRTGGWGTEAFF. The CDR3 DNA reads as TGTGCCACTAGGACAGGGGGCTGGGGCACTGAAGCTTTCTTT.